This TCR beta chain was observed in a study of Graves' ophthalmopathy and Graves' hyperthyroidism. Hyperthyroidism qualified as stable when ophthalmopathy did not develop within 18 months of follow-up. Certain patients were not enrolled. These were patients with other autoimmune diseases, uncontrolled infections, pregnancy or lactation. CDR3 size: 14 residues. The V and J ends lost 6 bases and 1 base respectively, with 13 bases between them. Germline CDR1 reads MDHEN; CDR2 reads SYDVKM. Scientists amplified the TCR beta CDR3 regions from RNA transcripts. HTBI primers served in a first-round RT-PCR, which a second-round multiplex PCR followed. TCRdb analysed the multiplex PCR reads with MiXCR anew, one entry per CDR3 protein. The sample holds 400,000 to 500,000 distinct CDR3 sequences; around 20% are singletons and the top ten take 3%. At least ten counts were recorded for this clonotype.

This chain uses TRBV28 with TRBJ2-7, with D perhaps TRBD2 (5 bases). The source of this sequence is a woman younger than 30 with stable Graves' hyperthyroidism. The sample consisted of peripheral blood. The CDR3 spells CASSPFGLSYEQYF. Written as DNA, the CDR3 is TGTGCCAGCAGCCCCTTTGGACTTTCCTACGAGCAGTACTTC.